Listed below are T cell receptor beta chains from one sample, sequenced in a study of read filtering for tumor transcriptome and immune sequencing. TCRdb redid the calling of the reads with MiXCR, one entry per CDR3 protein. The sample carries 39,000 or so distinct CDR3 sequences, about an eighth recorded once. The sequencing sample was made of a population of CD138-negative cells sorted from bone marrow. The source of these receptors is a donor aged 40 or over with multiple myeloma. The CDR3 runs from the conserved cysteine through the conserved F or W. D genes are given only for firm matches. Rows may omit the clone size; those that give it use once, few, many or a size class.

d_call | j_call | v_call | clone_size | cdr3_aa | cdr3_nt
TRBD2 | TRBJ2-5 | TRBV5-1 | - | CASSRRGQETQYF | TGCGCCAGCAGCAGGCGGGGGCAAGAGACCCAGTACTTC
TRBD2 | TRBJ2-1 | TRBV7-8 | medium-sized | CASSLGGTSGSLTRNEQFF | TGTGCCAGCAGCTTAGGTGGGACTAGCGGGAGTCTCACTAGGAATGAGCAGTTCTTC
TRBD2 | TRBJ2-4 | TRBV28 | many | CASSREGTLAKNIQYF | TGTGCCAGCAGTCGGGAGGGGACCTTAGCCAAAAACATTCAGTACTTC
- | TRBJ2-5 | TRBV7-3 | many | CASSRDFQETQYF | TGTGCCAGCAGCCGGGACTTTCAAGAGACCCAGTACTTC
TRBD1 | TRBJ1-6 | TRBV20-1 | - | CSARAARGTGGNSPLHF | TGCAGTGCTAGAGCTGCACGAGGGACAGGGGGTAATTCACCCCTCCACTTT
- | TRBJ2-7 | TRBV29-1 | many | CSAGTSPYEQYF | TGCAGCGCCGGGACTTCCCCCTACGAGCAGTACTTC
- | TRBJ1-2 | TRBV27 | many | CATSVRDGNYGYTF | TGTGCCACCTCAGTAAGGGACGGTAACTATGGCTACACCTTC
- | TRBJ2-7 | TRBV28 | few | CASSSPTVAISYEQYF | TGTGCCAGCAGTTCGCCGACAGTTGCGATCTCCTACGAGCAGTACTTC
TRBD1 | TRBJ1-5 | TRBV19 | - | CASSRDRGRDSQPQHF | TGTGCCAGCAGCCGGGACAGGGGGCGCGACAGTCAGCCCCAGCATTTT
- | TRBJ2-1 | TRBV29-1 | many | CSVEGQTYNEQFF | TGCAGCGTCGAGGGCCAGACCTACAATGAGCAGTTCTTC
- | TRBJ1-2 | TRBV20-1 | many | CSARGTGSGYTF | TGCAGTGCTAGAGGTACAGGTAGCGGCTACACCTTC
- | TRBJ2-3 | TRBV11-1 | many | CASSLAGGADTQYF | TGTGCCAGCAGCTTAGCTGGCGGCGCAGATACGCAGTATTTT
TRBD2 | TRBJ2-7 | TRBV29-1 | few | CSVEGTSGGYEQYF | TGCAGCGTCGAAGGGACTAGCGGGGGCTACGAGCAGTACTTC
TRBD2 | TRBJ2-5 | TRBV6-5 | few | CASTGRREGSETQYF | TGTGCCAGCACGGGTCGGCGGGAGGGTTCAGAGACCCAGTACTTC
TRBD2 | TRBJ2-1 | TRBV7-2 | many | CASSLASTSGSYNEQFF | TGTGCCAGCAGCTTAGCTTCGACTAGCGGGAGTTACAATGAGCAGTTCTTC
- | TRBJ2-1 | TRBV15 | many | CATSRGLRRRETYNEQFF | TGTGCCACCAGCAGAGGCCTCAGGCGCAGGGAAACCTACAATGAGCAGTTCTTC
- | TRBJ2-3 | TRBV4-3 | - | CASSQERGTDTQYF | TGCGCCAGCAGCCAAGAGAGGGGCACAGATACGCAGTATTTT
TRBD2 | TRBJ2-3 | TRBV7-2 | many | CASTDPTSGGATDTQYF | TGTGCCAGCACCGACCCTACTAGCGGAGGGGCCACAGATACGCAGTATTTT
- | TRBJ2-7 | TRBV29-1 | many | CSVAAPGPTGEQYF | TGCAGCGTCGCCGCTCCGGGGCCCACGGGCGAGCAGTACTTC
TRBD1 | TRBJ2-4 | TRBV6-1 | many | CASSLTRTGTVAKNIQYF | TGTGCCAGCAGTCTAACACGGACAGGGACGGTGGCCAAAAACATTCAGTACTTC
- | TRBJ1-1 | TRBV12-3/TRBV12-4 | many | CASSLIGGGTEAFF | TGTGCCAGCAGTCTGATCGGCGGAGGCACTGAAGCTTTCTTT
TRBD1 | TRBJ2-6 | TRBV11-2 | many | CASRDHRDRGPGANVLTF | TGTGCCAGCAGGGACCACCGGGACAGGGGGCCTGGGGCCAACGTCCTGACTTTC
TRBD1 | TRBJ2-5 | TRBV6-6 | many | CASSPSDRGETQYF | TGTGCCAGCAGCCCCTCCGACAGGGGAGAGACCCAGTACTTC
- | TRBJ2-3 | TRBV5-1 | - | CASSPVGNTDTQYF | TGCGCCAGCAGCCCTGTGGGCAACACAGATACGCAGTATTTT
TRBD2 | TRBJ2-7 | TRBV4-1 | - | CASSPLERGQNEQYF | TGCGCCAGCAGCCCCCTGGAGCGGGGTCAGAACGAGCAGTACTTC
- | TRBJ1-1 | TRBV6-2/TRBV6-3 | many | CASSYPPGDTEAFF | TGTGCCAGCAGTTACCCCCCCGGGGACACTGAAGCTTTCTTT
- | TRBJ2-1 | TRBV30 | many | CAWSVGHLSSYNEQFF | TGTGCCTGGAGTGTCGGACACCTAAGCTCCTACAATGAGCAGTTCTTC